The next 9 T cell receptor beta chains were all read from a single sample in a study of blood T cells in healthy people across ages. The authors ran a second PCR of about 6 to 11 cycles using a sample-barcoded 5' primer and a J-beta primer mix. TCRdb ran MiXCR on the 5' RACE reads and lists one entry per CDR3 protein. The data contain 1.5 million to 2 million distinct CDR3 sequences, roughly 52% of them singletons. Sequencing was done on a sample of blood. The source is a woman aged 40 to 50 in good health.

The genes are TRBV5-1 and TRBJ1-2; 10 nucleotides agree with TRBD1. From germline, CDR1 is SGHRS and CDR2 YFSETQ. This CDR3 region has 14 residues. V gave up 4 bases and J gave up 6 bases; unmatched junction bases: 6. This CDR3 reads CASSPGQGENGYTF. As DNA, the CDR3 is TGCGCCAGCAGCCCTGGACAGGGGGAAAATGGCTACACCTTC.

This chain connects TRBV20-1 to TRBJ2-5, with unresolved D. V lost 2 bases and J 0 bases, leaving 13 bases between the germline ends. This CDR3 is 15 amino acids long. CDR1 is DFQATT, CDR2 SNEGSKA, per germline (reference sequence). CDR3 sequence reads: CSARPSFEYQETQYF. DNA of the CDR3: TGCAGTGCTAGACCTTCGTTTGAGTACCAAGAGACCCAGTACTTC.

In this sample, this clonotype turned up a few times. V is TRBV7-2 and J is TRBJ1-2, with 10 bases fitting TRBD1. J lost 4 bases, V lost 4 bases, and 6 bases had no gene match. The germline CDR1 and CDR2 sequences are SGHTA and FQGNSA. This CDR3 is 15 amino acids long. CDR3 nucleotides: TGTGCCAGCAGCTCCACCGGGACAGGGGCCTATGGCTACACCTTC. Amino acid sequence: CASSSTGTGAYGYTF.

The rearrangement joins TRBV2 to TRBJ2-3; TRBD2 is a possible D gene (6 bases). The germline V and J ends were trimmed by 3 bases and 2 bases, with 15 bases remaining between them. This CDR3 is 16 amino acids long. Germline-derived CDR1 and CDR2 are SNHLY and FYNNEI. This CDR3 reads CASSDSLATDTDTQYF. The DNA of the CDR3 is TGTGCCAGCAGTGATTCCCTAGCGACGGACACAGATACGCAGTATTTT.

V usage is TRBV6-5 and J usage is TRBJ2-1; 7 nucleotides line up with TRBD1. Trimming removed 2 bases from V and 4 bases from J; junction bases left unmatched: 5. Germline V gene lookup returns CDR1 MNHEY and CDR2 SVGAGI. The CDR3 runs to 15 residues. The chain's CDR3 is CASSYLPGGYNEQFF. The CDR3 nucleotides are TGTGCCAGCAGTTACCTGCCAGGGGGATACAATGAGCAGTTCTTC.

The V gene is TRBV11-2, the J gene TRBJ2-1, with TRBD1 matching 7 bases. Looked up from germline, CDR1 is SGHAT and CDR2 is FQNNGV. V was pared by 5 bases and J by 7 bases, with 14 bases of the junction left unmatched. The CDR3 sequence is 16 residues long. CDR3 loop: CASSPSLDRVVNEQFF. The CDR3 DNA sequence: TGTGCCAGCAGCCCGTCACTCGACAGGGTAGTTAATGAGCAGTTCTTC.

In its sample, this clonotype was seen a few times. The chain recombines TRBV12-3 or TRBV12-4 with TRBJ2-4; D is perhaps TRBD2 (7 bases). The germline V and J ends were trimmed by 5 bases and 5 bases, with 16 bases remaining between them. The CDR3 is made up of 15 amino acids. The CDR3 protein is CASSLEGGPQNIQYF. CDR3 sequence (DNA): TGTGCCAGCAGTCTTGAGGGGGGGCCACAAAACATTCAGTACTTC.

This clonotype was detected only a few times. This chain joins TRBV4-2 and TRBJ2-5; D is unclear. CDR1 LGHNA and CDR2 YNFKEQ come from the germline V gene. The CDR3 spans 14 residues. The ends were cut back, 2 bases at V and 2 bases at J, with 9 bases in the middle. CDR3 DNA: TGTGCCAGCAGCCAATTGGGCAGGCAAGAGACCCAGTACTTC. It specifies CASSQLGRQETQYF.

In its sample, this clonotype was seen a few times. This chain links TRBV13 with TRBJ2-7, with D hard to call. The CDR3 has 12 residues. V shed 4 bases and J shed 9 bases, with 13 bases lying between them. Germline assignment: CDR1 PRHDT and CDR2 FYEKMQ (reference sequence). CDR3 loop: CASSSRPEGQYF. The DNA of the CDR3 is TGTGCCAGCAGCTCGCGCCCCGAAGGGCAGTACTTC.